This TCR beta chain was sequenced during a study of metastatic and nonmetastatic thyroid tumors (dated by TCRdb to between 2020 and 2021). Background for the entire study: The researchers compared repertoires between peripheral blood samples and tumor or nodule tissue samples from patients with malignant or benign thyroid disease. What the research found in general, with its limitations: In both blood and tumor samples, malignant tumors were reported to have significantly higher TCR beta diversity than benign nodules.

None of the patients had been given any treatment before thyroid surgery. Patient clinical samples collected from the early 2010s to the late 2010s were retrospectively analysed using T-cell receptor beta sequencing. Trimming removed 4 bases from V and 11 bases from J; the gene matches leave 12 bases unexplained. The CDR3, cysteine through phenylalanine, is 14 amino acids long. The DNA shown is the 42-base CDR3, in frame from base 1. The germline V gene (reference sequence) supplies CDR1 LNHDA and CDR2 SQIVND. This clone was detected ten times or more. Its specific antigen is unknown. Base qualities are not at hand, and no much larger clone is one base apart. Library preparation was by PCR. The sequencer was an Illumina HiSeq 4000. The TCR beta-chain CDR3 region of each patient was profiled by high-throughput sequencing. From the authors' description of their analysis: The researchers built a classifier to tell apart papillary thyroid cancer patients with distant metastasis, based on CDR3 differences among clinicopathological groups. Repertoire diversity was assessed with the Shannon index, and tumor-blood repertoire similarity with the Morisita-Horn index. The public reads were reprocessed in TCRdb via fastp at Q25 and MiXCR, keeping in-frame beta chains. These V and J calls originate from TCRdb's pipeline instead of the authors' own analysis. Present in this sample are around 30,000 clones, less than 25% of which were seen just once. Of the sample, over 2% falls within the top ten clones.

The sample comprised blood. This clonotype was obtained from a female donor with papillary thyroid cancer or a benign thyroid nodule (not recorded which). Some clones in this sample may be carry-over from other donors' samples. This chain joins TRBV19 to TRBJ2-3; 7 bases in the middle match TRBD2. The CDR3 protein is CASSTSGRTRRQYF. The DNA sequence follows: TGTGCCAGTAGTACCTCGGGGCGGACTAGAAGGCAGTATTTT.